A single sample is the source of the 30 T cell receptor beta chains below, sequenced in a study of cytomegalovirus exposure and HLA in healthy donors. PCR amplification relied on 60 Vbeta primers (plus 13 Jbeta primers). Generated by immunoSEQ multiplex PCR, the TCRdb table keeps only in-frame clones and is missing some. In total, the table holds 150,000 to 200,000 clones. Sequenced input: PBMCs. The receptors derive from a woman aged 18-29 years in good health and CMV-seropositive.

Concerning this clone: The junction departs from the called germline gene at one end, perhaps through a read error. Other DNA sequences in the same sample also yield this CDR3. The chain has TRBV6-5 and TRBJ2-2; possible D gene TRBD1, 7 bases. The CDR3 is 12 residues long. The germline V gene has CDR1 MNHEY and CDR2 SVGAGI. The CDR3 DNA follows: TGTGCCAGCGGAGGGGGCTCCGGGGAACTGTTTTTT. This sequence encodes CASGGGSGELFF.

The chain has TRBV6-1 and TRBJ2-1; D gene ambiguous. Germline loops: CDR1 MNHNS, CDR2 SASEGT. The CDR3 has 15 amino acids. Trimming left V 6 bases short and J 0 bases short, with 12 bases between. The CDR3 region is CASRNFGSSYNEQFF. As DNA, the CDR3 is TGTGCCAGCAGGAACTTCGGTAGCTCCTACAATGAGCAGTTCTTC.

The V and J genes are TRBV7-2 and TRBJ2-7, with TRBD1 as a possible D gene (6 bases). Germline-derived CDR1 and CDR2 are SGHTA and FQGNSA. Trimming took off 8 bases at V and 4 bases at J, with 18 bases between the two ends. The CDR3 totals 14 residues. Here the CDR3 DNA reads TGTGCCAGCCGACCCGGGGCAGGGGCTTACGAGCAGTACTTC. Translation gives CASRPGAGAYEQYF.

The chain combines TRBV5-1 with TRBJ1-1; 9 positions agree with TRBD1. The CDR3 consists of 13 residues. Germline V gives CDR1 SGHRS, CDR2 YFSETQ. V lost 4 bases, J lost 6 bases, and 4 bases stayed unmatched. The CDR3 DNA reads TGCGCCAGCAGCCAAACAGGGGGCCCTGAAGCTTTCTTT. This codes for CASSQTGGPEAFF.

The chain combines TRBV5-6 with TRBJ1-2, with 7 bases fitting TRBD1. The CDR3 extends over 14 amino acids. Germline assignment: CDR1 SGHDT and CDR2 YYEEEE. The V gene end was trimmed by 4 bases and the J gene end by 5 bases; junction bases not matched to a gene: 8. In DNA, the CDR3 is TGTGCCAGCAGCCCTTACAGGGGAAGTTATGGCTACACCTTC. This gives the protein CASSPYRGSYGYTF.

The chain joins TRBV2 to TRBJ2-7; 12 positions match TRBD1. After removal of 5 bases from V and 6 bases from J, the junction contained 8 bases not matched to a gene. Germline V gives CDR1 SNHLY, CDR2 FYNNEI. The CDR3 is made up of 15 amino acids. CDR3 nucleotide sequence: TGTGCCAGCAGTAGGGACAGGGGGCGGTTCGGCGAGCAGTACTTC. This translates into CASSRDRGRFGEQYF.

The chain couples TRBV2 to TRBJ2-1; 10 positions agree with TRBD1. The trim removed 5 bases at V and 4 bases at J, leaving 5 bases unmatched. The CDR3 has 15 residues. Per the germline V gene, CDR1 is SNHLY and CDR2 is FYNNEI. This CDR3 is CASSLDRGEYNEQFF. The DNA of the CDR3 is TGTGCCAGCAGTCTGGACAGGGGGGAATACAATGAGCAGTTCTTC.

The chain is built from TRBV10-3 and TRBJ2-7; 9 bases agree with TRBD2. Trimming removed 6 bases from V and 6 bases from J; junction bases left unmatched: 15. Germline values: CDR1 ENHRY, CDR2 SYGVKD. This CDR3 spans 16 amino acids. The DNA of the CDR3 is TGTGCCATCAGGACAGATGGGACTAGCTCTCGTGGCGAGCAGTACTTC. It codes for CAIRTDGTSSRGEQYF.

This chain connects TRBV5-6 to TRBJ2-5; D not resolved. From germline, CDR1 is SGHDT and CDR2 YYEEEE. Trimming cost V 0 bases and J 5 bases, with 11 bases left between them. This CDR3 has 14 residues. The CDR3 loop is CASSLVSSRETQYF. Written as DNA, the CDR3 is TGTGCCAGCAGCTTGGTTTCCAGCAGGGAGACCCAGTACTTC. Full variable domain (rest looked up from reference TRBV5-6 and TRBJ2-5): DAGVTQSPTHLIKTRGQQVTLRCSPKSGHDTVSWYQQALGQGPQFIFQYYEEEERQRGNFPDRFSGHQFPNYSSELNVNALLLGDSALYLCASSLVSSRETQYFGPGTRLLVL.

The CDR3 reads CASSLEARSHNYGYTF. CDR3 in DNA: TGTGCCAGCAGCTTAGAGGCGCGGAGTCATAACTATGGCTACACCTTC. This chain joins TRBV7-2 and TRBJ1-2; D is undetermined. Germline V CDR1 and CDR2: SGHTA, FQGNSA. The CDR3 runs 16 residues. Trimming removed 1 base at V and 1 base at J, with 13 bases between.

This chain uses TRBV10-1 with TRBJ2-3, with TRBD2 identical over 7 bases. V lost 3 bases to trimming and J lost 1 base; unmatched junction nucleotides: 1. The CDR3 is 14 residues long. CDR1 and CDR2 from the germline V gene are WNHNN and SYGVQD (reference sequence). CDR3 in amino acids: CASSDLAGTDTQYF. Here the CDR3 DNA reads TGCGCCAGCAGTGATCTAGCGGGCACAGATACGCAGTATTTT.

DNA for the CDR3: TGTGCCTGGAGCCTTGGCGGGGAGGGGGATGAAGCTTTCTTT. Encoded protein: CAWSLGGEGDEAFF. The chain employs TRBV30 and TRBJ1-1, with D perhaps TRBD1 (6 bases). V was clipped by 3 bases and J by 7 bases, with 18 bases between them. The CDR3 runs 14 residues. Per the germline V gene, CDR1 is GTSNPN and CDR2 is SVGIG (reference sequence).

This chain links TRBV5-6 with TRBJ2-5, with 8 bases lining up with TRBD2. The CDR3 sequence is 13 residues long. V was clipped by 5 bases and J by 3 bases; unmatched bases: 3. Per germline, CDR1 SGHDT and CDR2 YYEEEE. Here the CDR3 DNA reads TGTGCCAGCAGTTTTAGCGGGAAAGAGACCCAGTACTTC. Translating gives CASSFSGKETQYF.

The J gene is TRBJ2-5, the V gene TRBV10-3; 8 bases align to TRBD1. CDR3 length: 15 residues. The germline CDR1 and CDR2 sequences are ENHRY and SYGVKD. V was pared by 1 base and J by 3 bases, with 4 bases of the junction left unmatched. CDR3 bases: TGTGCCATCAGTGAGTTCCAGGGGGCTGAAGAGACCCAGTACTTC. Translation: CAISEFQGAEETQYF.

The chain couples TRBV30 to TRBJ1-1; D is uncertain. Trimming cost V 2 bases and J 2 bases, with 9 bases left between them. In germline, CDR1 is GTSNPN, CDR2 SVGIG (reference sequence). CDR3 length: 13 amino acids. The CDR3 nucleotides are TGTGCCTGGAGTCGGGAGGTCAACACTGAAGCTTTCTTT. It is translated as CAWSREVNTEAFF.

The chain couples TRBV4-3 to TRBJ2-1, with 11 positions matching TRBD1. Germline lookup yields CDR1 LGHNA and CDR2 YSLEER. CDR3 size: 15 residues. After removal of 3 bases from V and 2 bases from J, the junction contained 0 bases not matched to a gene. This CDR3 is CASSQDRGPYNEQFF. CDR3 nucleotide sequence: TGCGCCAGCAGCCAGGACAGGGGGCCCTACAATGAGCAGTTCTTC.

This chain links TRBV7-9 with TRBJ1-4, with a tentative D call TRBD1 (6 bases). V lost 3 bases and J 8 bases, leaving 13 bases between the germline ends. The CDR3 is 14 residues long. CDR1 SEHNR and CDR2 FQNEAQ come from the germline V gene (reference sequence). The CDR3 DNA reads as TGTGCCAGCAGCTTTTCAGGGGTTGGGGAAAAACTGTTTTTT. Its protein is CASSFSGVGEKLFF.

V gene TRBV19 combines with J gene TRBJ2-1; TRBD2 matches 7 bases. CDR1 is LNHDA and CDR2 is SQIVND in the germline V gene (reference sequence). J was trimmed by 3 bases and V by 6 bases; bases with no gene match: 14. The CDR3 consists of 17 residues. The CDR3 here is CASRTGTTLDNYNEQFF. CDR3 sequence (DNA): TGTGCCAGTAGGACCGGGACTACCCTGGATAACTACAATGAGCAGTTCTTC.

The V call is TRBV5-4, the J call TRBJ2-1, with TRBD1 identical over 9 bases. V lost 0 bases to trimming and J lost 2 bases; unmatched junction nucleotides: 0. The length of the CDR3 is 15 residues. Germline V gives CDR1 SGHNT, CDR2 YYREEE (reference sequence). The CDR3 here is CASSLGQGAYNEQFF. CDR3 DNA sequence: TGTGCCAGCAGCTTGGGACAGGGGGCCTACAATGAGCAGTTCTTC.

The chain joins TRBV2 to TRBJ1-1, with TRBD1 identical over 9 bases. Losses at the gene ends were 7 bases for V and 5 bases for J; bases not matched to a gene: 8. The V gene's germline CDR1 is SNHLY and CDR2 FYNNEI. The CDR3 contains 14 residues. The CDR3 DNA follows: TGTGCCAGCACACGGACAGGGGTAGGGACTGAAGCTTTCTTT. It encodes CASTRTGVGTEAFF.

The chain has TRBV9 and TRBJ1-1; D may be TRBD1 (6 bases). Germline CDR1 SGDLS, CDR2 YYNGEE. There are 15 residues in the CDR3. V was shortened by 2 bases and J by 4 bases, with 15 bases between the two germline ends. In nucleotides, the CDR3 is TGTGCCAGCAGCGTCTTAGGGGGTGGGGGCACTGAAGCTTTCTTT. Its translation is CASSVLGGGGTEAFF. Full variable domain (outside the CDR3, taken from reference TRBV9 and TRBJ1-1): DSGVTQTPKHLITATGQRVTLRCSPRSGDLSVYWYQQSLDQGLQFLIQYYNGEERAKGNILERFSAQQFPDLHSELNLSSLELGDSALYFCASSVLGGGGTEAFFGQGTRLTVV.

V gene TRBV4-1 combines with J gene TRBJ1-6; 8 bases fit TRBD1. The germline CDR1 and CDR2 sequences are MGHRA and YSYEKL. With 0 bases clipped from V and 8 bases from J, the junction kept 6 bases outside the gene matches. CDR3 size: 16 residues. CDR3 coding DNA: TGCGCCAGCAGCCAAGAGGGGGGACAGGTTGATTCACCCCTCCACTTT. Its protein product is CASSQEGGQVDSPLHF.

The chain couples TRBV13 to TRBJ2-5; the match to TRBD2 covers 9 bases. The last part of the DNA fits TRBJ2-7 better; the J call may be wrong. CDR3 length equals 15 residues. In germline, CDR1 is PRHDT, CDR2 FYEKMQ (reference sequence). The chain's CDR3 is CASSALAGAFYEQYF. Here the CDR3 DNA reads TGTGCCAGCAGCGCCTTAGCGGGAGCCTTCTACGAGCAGTACTTC.

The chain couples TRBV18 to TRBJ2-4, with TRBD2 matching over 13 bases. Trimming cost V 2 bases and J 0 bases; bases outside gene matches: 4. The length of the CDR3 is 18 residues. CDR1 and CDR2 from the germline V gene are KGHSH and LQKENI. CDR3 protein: CASSPSGLAGVAKNIQYF. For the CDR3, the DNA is TGTGCCAGCTCACCATCAGGACTAGCGGGAGTAGCCAAAAACATTCAGTACTTC.

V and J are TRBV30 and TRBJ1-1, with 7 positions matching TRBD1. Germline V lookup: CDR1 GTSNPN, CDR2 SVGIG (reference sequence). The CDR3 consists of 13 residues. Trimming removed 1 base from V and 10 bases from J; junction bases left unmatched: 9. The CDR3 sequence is CAWSGQGRISAFF. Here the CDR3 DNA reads TGTGCCTGGAGTGGACAGGGTCGGATTTCAGCTTTCTTT.

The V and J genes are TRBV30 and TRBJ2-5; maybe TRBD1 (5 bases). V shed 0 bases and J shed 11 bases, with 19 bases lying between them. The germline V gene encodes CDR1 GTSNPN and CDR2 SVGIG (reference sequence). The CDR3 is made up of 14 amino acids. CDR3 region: CAWSVLGRGYEQYF. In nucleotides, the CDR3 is TGTGCCTGGAGTGTACTCGGAAGGGGATACGAACAGTACTTC.

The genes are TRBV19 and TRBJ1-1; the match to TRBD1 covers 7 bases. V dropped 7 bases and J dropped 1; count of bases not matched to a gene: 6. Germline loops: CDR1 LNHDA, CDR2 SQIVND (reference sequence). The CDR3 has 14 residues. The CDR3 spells CASISTGKNTEAFF. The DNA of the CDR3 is TGTGCCAGTATTTCGACAGGGAAGAACACTGAAGCTTTCTTT.

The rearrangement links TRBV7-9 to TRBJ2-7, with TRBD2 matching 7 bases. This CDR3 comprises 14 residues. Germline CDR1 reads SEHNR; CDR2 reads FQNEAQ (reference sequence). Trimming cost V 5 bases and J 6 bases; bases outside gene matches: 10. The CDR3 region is CASSPGGAGSEQYF. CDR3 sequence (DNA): TGTGCCAGCAGCCCAGGCGGAGCGGGAAGCGAGCAGTACTTC.

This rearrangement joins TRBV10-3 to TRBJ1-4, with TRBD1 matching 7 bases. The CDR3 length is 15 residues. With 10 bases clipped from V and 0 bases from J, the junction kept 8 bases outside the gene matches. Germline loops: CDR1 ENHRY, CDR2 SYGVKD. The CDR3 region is CATSGTEATNEKLFF. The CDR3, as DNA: TGTGCCACATCCGGGACAGAAGCAACTAATGAAAAACTGTTTTTT.

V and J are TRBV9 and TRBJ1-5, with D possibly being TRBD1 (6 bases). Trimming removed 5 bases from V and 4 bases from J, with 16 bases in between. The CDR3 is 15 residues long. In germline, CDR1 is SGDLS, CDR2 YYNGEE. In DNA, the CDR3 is TGTGCCAGCAGTTCAGGGGCAGCGTTGAATCAGCCCCAGCATTTT. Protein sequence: CASSSGAALNQPQHF.